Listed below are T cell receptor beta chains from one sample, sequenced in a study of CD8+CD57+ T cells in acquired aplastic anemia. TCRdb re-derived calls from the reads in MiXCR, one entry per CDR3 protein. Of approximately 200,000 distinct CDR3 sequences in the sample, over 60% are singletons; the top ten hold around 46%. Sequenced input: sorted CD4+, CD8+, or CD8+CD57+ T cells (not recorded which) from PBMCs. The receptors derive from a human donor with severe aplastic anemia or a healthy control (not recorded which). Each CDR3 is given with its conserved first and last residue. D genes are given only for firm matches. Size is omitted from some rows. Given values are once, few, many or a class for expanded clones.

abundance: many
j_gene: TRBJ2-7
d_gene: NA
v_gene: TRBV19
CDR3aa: CASSISPGGEQYF
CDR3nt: TGTGCCAGTAGTATTTCCCCCGGGGGCGAGCAGTACTTC

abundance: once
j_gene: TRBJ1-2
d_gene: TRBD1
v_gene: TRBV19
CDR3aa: CASSDNRGRGYGYTF
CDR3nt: TGTGCCAGTAGTGACAACAGGGGGCGCGGCTATGGCTACACCTTC

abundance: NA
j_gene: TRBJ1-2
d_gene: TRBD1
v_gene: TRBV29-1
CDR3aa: CSVDRGRGNYGYTF
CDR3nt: TGCAGCGTTGACAGGGGGCGCGGTAACTATGGCTACACCTTC

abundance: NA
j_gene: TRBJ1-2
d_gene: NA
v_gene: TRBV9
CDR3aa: CASSAGQRYGYTF
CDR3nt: TGTGCCAGCAGCGCCGGACAGCGGTATGGCTACACCTTC

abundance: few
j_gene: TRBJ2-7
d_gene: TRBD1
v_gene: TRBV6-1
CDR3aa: CASLRGTGGHEQYF
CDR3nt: TGTGCCAGCCTCCGGGGGACAGGGGGCCACGAGCAGTACTTC

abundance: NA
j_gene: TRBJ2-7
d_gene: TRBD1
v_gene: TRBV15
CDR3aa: CATSREGTGTYEQYF
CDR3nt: TGTGCCACCAGCAGAGAAGGGACAGGGACCTACGAGCAGTACTTC

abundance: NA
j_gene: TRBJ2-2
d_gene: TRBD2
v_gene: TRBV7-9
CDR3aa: CASSLVLAGTGELFF
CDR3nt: TGTGCCAGCAGCTTAGTACTAGCGGGGACCGGGGAGCTGTTTTTT

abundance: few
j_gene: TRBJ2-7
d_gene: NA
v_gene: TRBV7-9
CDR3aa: CASSSPGHQYEQYF
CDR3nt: TGTGCCAGCAGCAGTCCGGGACATCAATACGAGCAGTACTTC

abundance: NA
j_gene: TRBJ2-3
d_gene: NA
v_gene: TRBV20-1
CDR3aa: CSASLAAPDTQYF
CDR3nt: TGCAGTGCTAGTCTGGCAGCCCCAGATACGCAGTATTTT

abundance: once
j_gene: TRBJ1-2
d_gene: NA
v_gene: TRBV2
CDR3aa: CASSELGGYTF
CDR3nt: TGTGCCAGCAGTGAGCTGGGTGGCTACACCTTC

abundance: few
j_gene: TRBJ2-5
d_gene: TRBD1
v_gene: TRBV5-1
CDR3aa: CASSLQTGAQETQYF
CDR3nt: TGCGCCAGCAGCCTACAGACAGGGGCACAAGAGACCCAGTACTTC

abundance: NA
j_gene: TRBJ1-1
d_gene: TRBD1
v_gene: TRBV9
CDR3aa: CASSLEPGGTTEAFF
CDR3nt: TGTGCCAGCAGCTTAGAACCAGGGGGCACGACTGAAGCTTTCTTT

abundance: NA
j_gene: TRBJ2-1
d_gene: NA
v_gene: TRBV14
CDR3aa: CASSQGLNDEQFF
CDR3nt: TGTGCCAGCAGCCAAGGGCTTAACGATGAGCAGTTCTTC

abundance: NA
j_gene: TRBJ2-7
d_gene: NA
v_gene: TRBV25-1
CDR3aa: CASSGFGSPYEQYF
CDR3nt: TGTGCCAGCAGTGGTTTCGGGAGTCCCTACGAGCAGTACTTC

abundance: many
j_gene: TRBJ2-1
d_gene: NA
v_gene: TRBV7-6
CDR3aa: CASSPGVTGYYNEQFF
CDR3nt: TGTGCCAGCAGCCCTGGGGTTACAGGTTACTACAATGAGCAGTTCTTC

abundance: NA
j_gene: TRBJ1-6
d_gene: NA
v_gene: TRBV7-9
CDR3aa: CASTLHNSPLHF
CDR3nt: TGTGCCAGCACCCTTCATAATTCACCCCTCCACTTT

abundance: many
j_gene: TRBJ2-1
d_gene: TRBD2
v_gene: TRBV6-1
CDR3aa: CASTSRSGGGNEQFF
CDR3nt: TGTGCCAGTACCAGCCGGAGCGGGGGTGGGAATGAGCAGTTCTTC

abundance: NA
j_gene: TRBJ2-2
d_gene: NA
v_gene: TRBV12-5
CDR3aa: CASGLVTGGTGERFF
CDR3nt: TGTGCTAGTGGTTTGGTAACCGGGGGCACCGGGGAGCGGTTTTTT

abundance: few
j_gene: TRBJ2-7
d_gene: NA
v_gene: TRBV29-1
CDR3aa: CSARGTSSYEQYF
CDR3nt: TGCAGCGCCAGGGGTACCAGCTCCTACGAGCAGTACTTC

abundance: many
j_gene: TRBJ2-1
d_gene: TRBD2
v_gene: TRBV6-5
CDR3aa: CASSYDTSGGRYQFF
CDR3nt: TGTGCCAGCAGTTACGATACTAGCGGGGGGAGGTACCAGTTCTTC

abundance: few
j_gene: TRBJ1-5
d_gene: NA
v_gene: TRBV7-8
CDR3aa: CASSIGGSQPQHF
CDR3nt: TGTGCCAGCAGTATAGGGGGGAGTCAGCCCCAGCATTTT

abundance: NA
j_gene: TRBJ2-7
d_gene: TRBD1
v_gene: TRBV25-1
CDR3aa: CASSVSLGQGRKSYEQYF
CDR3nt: TGTGCCAGCAGTGTATCCCTGGGACAGGGGAGAAAGTCCTACGAGCAGTACTTC

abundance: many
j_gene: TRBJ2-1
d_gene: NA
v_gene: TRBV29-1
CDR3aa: CSVEEGQTRSYNEQFF
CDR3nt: TGCAGCGTTGAAGAAGGGCAGACACGGTCCTACAATGAGCAGTTCTTC

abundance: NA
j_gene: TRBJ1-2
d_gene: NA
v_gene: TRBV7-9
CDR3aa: CASIQGANYGYTF
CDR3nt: TGTGCCAGCATACAGGGAGCTAACTATGGCTACACCTTC

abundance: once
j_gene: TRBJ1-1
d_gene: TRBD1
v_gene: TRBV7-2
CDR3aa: CASSSRQGEMNTEAFF
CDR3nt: TGTGCCAGCAGCTCCCGGCAGGGGGAAATGAACACTGAAGCTTTCTTT

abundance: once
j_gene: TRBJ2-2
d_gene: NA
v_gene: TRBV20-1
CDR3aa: CSARAMFGSPGELFF
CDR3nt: TGCAGTGCTAGAGCAATGTTCGGGAGTCCCGGGGAGCTGTTTTTT

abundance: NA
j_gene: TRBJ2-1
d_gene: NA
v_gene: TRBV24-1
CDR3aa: CATSDLGQLGGEQFF
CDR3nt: TGTGCCACCAGTGATTTAGGGCAGCTCGGAGGTGAGCAGTTCTTC

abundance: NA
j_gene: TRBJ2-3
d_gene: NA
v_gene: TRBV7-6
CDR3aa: CASSLASRDTQYF
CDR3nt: TGTGCCAGCAGCTTAGCTTCTCGAGATACGCAGTATTTT

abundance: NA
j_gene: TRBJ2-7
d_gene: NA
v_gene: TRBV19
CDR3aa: CASSIGGRDYEQYF
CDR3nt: TGTGCCAGTAGTATAGGTGGCAGGGACTACGAGCAGTACTTC

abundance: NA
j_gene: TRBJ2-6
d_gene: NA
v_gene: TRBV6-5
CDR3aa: CASSYSDSLSGANVLTF
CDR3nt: TGTGCCAGCAGTTACTCGGACAGCCTATCTGGGGCCAACGTCCTGACTTTC

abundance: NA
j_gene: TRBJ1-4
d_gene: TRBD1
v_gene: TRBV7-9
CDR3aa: CASSLARGDEKLFF
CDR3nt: TGTGCCAGCAGTTTAGCCAGGGGGGATGAAAAACTGTTTTTT

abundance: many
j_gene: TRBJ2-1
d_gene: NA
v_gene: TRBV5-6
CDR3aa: CASSLGDGGALYEQFF
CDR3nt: TGTGCCAGCAGCTTGGGGGACGGGGGAGCTCTCTATGAGCAGTTCTTC

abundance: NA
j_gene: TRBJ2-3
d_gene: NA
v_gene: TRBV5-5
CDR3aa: CASSFFWTSTDTQYF
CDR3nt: TGTGCCAGCAGCTTTTTTTGGACTAGCACAGATACGCAGTATTTT

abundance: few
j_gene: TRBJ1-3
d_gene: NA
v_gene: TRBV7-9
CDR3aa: CASSFTGGGNTIYF
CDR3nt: TGTGCCAGCAGCTTTACCGGGGGGGGAAACACCATATATTTT

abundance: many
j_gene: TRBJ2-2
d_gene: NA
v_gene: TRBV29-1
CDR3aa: CSATGSGTGELFF
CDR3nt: TGCAGCGCCACAGGGTCTGGCACCGGGGAGCTGTTTTTT

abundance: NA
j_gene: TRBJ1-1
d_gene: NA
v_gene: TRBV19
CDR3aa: CASKSWGEMTEAFF
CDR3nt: TGTGCCAGTAAGTCTTGGGGGGAGATGACTGAAGCTTTCTTT

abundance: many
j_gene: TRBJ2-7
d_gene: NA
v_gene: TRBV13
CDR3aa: CASSKAGSHLYEQYF
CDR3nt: TGTGCCAGCAGCAAGGCAGGGAGTCACCTCTACGAGCAGTACTTC

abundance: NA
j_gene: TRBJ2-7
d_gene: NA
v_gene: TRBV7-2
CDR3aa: CASRSLGYEQYF
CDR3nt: TGTGCCAGCAGGAGCTTGGGGTACGAGCAGTACTTC

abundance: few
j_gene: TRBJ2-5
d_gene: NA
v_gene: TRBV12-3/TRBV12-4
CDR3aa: CASSLGLETQYF
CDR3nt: TGTGCCAGCAGTTTAGGTCTAGAGACCCAGTACTTC

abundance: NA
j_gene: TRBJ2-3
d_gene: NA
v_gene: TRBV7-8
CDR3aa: CASSPLTGRSTDTQYF
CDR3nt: TGTGCCAGCAGCCCATTAACGGGGCGCAGCACAGATACGCAGTATTTT

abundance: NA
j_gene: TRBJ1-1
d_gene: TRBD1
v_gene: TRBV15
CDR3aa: CATSRDDRVTEAFF
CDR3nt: TGTGCCACCAGCAGGGACGACAGGGTCACTGAAGCTTTCTTT

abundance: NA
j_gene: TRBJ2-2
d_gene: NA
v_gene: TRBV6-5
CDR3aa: CASRPIRVNGELFF
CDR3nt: TGTGCCAGCAGGCCGATCAGGGTCAACGGGGAGCTGTTTTTT

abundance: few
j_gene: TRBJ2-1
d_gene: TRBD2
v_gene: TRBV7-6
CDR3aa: CASSWTSGSNEQFF
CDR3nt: TGTGCCAGCAGCTGGACTAGCGGGAGTAATGAGCAGTTCTTC

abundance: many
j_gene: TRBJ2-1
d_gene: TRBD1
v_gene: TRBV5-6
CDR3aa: CASSFRDRIYNEQFF
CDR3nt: TGTGCCAGCAGCTTCCGGGACAGGATTTACAATGAGCAGTTCTTC

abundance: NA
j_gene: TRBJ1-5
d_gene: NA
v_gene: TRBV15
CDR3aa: CATSREGVSNQPQHF
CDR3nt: TGTGCCACCAGCAGAGAGGGCGTTAGCAATCAGCCCCAGCATTTT

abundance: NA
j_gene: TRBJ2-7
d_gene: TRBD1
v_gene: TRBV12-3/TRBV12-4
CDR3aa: CASSLGGQGSEQYF
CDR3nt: TGTGCCAGCAGTTTAGGAGGACAGGGGAGCGAGCAGTACTTC

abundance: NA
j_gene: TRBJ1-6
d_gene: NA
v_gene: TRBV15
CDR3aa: CATSRDQTGLGDSPLHF
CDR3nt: TGTGCCACCAGCAGAGATCAAACAGGGTTGGGCGATTCACCCCTCCACTTT

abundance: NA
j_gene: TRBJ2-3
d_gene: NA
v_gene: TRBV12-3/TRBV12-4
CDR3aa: CASSLRYRTDTQYF
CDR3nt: TGTGCCAGCAGCTTGCGCTACCGCACAGATACGCAGTATTTT

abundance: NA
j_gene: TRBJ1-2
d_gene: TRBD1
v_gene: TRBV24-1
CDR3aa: CATSEPGTGEGYGYTF
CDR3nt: TGTGCCACCAGTGAGCCCGGGACAGGGGAGGGCTATGGCTACACCTTC

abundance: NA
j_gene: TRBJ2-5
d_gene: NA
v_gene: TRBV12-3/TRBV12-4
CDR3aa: CASRPLSGQETQYF
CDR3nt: TGTGCCAGCAGACCTCTTAGCGGCCAAGAGACCCAGTACTTC

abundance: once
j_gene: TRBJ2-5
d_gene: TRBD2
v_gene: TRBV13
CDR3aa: CASSLRVAGVTETQYF
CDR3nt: TGTGCCAGCAGCTTAAGGGTAGCGGGAGTCACGGAGACCCAGTACTTC

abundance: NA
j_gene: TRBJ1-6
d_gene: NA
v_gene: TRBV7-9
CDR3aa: CASSLDGAYNSPLHF
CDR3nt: TGTGCCAGCAGCTTAGATGGTGCCTATAATTCACCCCTCCACTTT

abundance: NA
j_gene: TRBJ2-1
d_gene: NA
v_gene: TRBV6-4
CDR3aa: CASSDSGEQFF
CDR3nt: TGTGCCAGCAGTGACTCCGGTGAGCAGTTCTTC

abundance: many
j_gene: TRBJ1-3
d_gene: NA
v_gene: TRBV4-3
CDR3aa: CASSQVLDFTSGNTIYF
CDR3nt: TGCGCCAGCAGCCAAGTACTAGACTTTACCTCTGGAAACACCATATATTTT

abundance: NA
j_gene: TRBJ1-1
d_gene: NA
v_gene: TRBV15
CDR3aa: CATSREGGIGTEAFF
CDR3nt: TGTGCCACCAGCAGAGAGGGGGGGATTGGCACTGAAGCTTTCTTT

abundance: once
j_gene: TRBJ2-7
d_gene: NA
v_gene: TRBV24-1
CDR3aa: CATSDRVSEQYF
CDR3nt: TGTGCCACCAGTGACAGGGTATCCGAGCAGTACTTC

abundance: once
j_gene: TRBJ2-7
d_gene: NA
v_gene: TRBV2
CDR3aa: CASKRTNVVYEQYF
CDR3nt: TGTGCCAGCAAGAGGACCAACGTTGTCTACGAGCAGTACTTC

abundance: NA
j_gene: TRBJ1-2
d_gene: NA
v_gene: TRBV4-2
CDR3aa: CASSQGIYGYTF
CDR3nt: TGTGCCAGCAGCCAAGGAATCTATGGCTACACCTTC